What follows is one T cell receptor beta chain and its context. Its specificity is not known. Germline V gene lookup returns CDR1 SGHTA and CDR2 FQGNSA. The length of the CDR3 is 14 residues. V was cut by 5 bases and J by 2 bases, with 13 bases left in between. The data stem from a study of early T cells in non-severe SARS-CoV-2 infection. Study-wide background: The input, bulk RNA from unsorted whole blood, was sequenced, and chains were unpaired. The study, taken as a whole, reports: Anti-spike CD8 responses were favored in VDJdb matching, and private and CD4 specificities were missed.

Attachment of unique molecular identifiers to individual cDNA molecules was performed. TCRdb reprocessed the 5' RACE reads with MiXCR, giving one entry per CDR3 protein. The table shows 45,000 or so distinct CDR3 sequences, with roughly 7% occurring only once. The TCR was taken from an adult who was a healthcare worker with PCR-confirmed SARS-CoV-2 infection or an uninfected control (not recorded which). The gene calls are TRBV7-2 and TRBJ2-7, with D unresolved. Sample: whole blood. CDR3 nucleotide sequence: TGTGCCAGCAGCCATGCAGGCGGAACCTACGAGCAGTACTTC. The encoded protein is CASSHAGGTYEQYF.